The text below deals with one TCR beta chain. Its antigen is unknown. This CDR3 spans 11 amino acids. Germline CDR1 is MGHDK and CDR2 is SYGVNS. Trimming took off 8 bases at V and 3 bases at J, with 8 bases between the two ends. The sample belongs to a study of identical twins. MiXCR, run by TCRdb on the 5' RACE reads, gives a single entry per CDR3 protein. Among about 520,000 distinct CDR3 sequences listed, around 20% were seen once. Notes on the study in general: Part of the zero-insertion signal could reflect confounding by invariant MAIT and iNKT cells.

The sample also formed part of further work on T cells expressing NK-cell markers.

V and J are TRBV25-1 and TRBJ2-7; D gene unclear. This TCR was recovered from a young woman in good health. Sequencing was done on a sample of CD4+ T cells sorted from blood. CDR3 DNA: TGTGCCAGCGGGTTCAACTACGAGCAGTACTTC. Its translation is CASGFNYEQYF.